The rows below give T cell receptor beta chains drawn from one sample of a study of response to subunit inactivated influenza vaccine. TCRdb analysed the RT-PCR reads with MiXCR anew, one entry per CDR3 protein. The sample shows some 850,000 distinct CDR3 sequences, approximately 17% of them seen only once. The specimen was PBMCs from blood, collected roughly 5 days after vaccination. The receptor set was obtained from a man over 45 who received an inactivated influenza vaccine. Each CDR3 is given with its conserved first and last residue. D genes are given only for firm matches. A row's size may be missing; if present it is once, few, many or a size class.

abundance	v_gene	d_gene	j_gene	CDR3nt	CDR3aa
NA	TRBV5-1	TRBD2	TRBJ2-7	TGCGCCAGCAGTCCTAGCGGGGGGCGGGAGCAGTACTTC	CASSPSGGREQYF
NA	TRBV2	NA	TRBJ1-5	TGTGCCAGCAGCCTCAAAACTGCCGGGACCCATCAGCCCCAGCATTTT	CASSLKTAGTHQPQHF
NA	TRBV27	TRBD2	TRBJ2-1	TGTGCCAGCAGTACCGGACTAGCCCCCAATGAGCAGTTCTTC	CASSTGLAPNEQFF
many	TRBV4-3	TRBD2	TRBJ2-1	TGCGCCAGCAGCCAAGGACTAGCGAGGTCCTACAATGAGCAGTTCTTC	CASSQGLARSYNEQFF
NA	TRBV10-3	NA	TRBJ2-7	TGTGCCATCAGTGTTGGCATGGACTACGAGCAGTACTTC	CAISVGMDYEQYF
NA	TRBV7-8	TRBD1	TRBJ2-1	TGTGCCAGCAGGAAACAACCGACAGGGTGGGCCAATGAGCAGTTCTTC	CASRKQPTGWANEQFF
few	TRBV20-1	TRBD1	TRBJ2-2	TGCAGTGCTCGGACAGGGGGTTTATTCGGGGAGCTGTTTTTT	CSARTGGLFGELFF
few	TRBV20-1	TRBD2	TRBJ2-4	TGCAGTGCTAGAGTAGCGGGAGCGGCCAAAAACATTCAGTACTTC	CSARVAGAAKNIQYF
NA	TRBV29-1	TRBD1	TRBJ2-7	TGCAGCGTTGGCGGGACAGGAAGAACCTACGAGCAGTACTTC	CSVGGTGRTYEQYF
few	TRBV24-1	TRBD1	TRBJ1-2	TGTGCCACCAGTGCCGCAAATGGGCAGGGGGTTGGATATGGCTACACCTTC	CATSAANGQGVGYGYTF
many	TRBV20-1	TRBD2	TRBJ2-3	TGCAGGGCCTCCAAAGGACTAGCGATCACAGATACGCAGTATTTT	CRASKGLAITDTQYF
many	TRBV7-2	TRBD1	TRBJ2-1	TGTGCCAGCAGCTTGACAGGGAGAGGGTGGAATGAGCAGTTCTTC	CASSLTGRGWNEQFF
NA	TRBV6-2/TRBV6-3	NA	TRBJ1-2	TGTGCCAGCAGAACAGGGTCGTACGGCTACACCTTC	CASRTGSYGYTF
few	TRBV20-1	NA	TRBJ1-6	TGCAGTGCTAGAGAACAAGGTCGTTTTAATTCACCCCTCCACTTT	CSAREQGRFNSPLHF
many	TRBV29-1	NA	TRBJ2-2	TGCAGCGTTGATTTGGGGGCCGGGGAGCTGTTTTTT	CSVDLGAGELFF
NA	TRBV12-3/TRBV12-4	TRBD1	TRBJ1-2	TGTGCCAGCAGTGAGACAGGGGGCACTAACTATGGCTACACCTTC	CASSETGGTNYGYTF
NA	TRBV5-1	TRBD1	TRBJ1-1	TGCGCCAGCAGCTTCGGACAGGGGGCTGGCGTTCCTGAAGCTTTCTTT	CASSFGQGAGVPEAFF
NA	TRBV28	TRBD1	TRBJ2-6	TGTGCCAGCAGTTCTTTGCTAGGGGGCGCGTTAACTGGGGCCAACGTCCTGACTTTC	CASSSLLGGALTGANVLTF
NA	TRBV18	TRBD1	TRBJ2-7	TGTGCCAGCTCAACAACGACAGGGGGTGACGAGCAGTACTTC	CASSTTTGGDEQYF
few	TRBV12-3/TRBV12-4	NA	TRBJ2-5	TGTGCCAGCAGTTTAGCCCAGGGGGAGACCCAGTACTTC	CASSLAQGETQYF
few	TRBV5-6	TRBD1	TRBJ1-2	TGTGCCAGCAGCGCACAGGGGGCATATGGCTACACCTTC	CASSAQGAYGYTF
few	TRBV9	NA	TRBJ2-7	TGTGCCAGCAGCCTTAAGGGTGGCCCCGCCTACGAGCAGTACTTC	CASSLKGGPAYEQYF
few	TRBV12-3/TRBV12-4	TRBD1	TRBJ2-3	TGTGCCTCCGCGGGACAGGGGTCAGATACGCAGTATTTT	CASAGQGSDTQYF
NA	TRBV20-1	TRBD2	TRBJ2-3	TGCAGTGCTAGCGGGGCTAGCGGGGTCACAGATACGCAGTATTTT	CSASGASGVTDTQYF
few	TRBV12-3/TRBV12-4	TRBD1	TRBJ2-2	TGTGCCAGCCGACAGGGAATCGCCGGGGAGCTGTTTTTT	CASRQGIAGELFF
few	TRBV12-3/TRBV12-4	NA	TRBJ2-3	TGTGCCAGCAGTTTCCGGGACTTAGGCACAGATACGCAGTATTTT	CASSFRDLGTDTQYF
many	TRBV7-2	TRBD1	TRBJ2-1	TGTGCCAGCAGCTCCCGGGACAGGGTCAATGAGCAGTTCTTC	CASSSRDRVNEQFF
many	TRBV3-1	NA	TRBJ2-7	TGCGCCAGCAGCCAAGGTGGCAGAACCTACGAGCAGTACTTC	CASSQGGRTYEQYF
NA	TRBV6-2/TRBV6-3	NA	TRBJ1-5	TGTGCCAGCAGTACCCCAACAGGGTACCGCAATCAGCCCCAGCATTTT	CASSTPTGYRNQPQHF